This T cell receptor (beta chain) was sequenced in a study of T cells in Graves' hyperthyroidism and ophthalmopathy. This CDR3 contains 14 residues. Germline V gene sequence: CDR1 SEHNR, CDR2 FQNEAQ (reference sequence). Of note for this clonotype: At one of its ends the junction is not consistent with the germline gene, which may arise from a read error.

Amplification yielded TCR beta CDR3 regions, with RNA transcripts as the source. The HTBI primer set drove a first-round RT-PCR of the TCR CDR3. MiXCR was run by TCRdb on the multiplex PCR reads, yielding one entry per CDR3 protein. The sample holds about 560,000 distinct CDR3 sequences, 46% seen once. The sample taken for sequencing was peripheral blood or thyroid tissue (not recorded which). V usage is TRBV7-9 and J usage is TRBJ1-5; D is ambiguous. This receptor was taken from a young woman with Graves' hyperthyroidism. CDR3 DNA sequence: TGTGCCAGCAGCGCCGCGGGAGGCAACCAGCCCCAGCATTTT. Its protein is CASSAAGGNQPQHF.